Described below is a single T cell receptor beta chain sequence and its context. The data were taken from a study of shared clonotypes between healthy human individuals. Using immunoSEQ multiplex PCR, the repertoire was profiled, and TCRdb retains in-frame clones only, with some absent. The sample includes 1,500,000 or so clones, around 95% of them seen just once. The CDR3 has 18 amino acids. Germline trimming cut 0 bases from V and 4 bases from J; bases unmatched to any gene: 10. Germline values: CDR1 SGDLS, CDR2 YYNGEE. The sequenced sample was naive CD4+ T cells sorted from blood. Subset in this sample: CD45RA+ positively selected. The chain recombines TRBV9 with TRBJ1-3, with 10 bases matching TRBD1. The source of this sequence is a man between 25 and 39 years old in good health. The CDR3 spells CASSVVAGTGVRGNTIYF. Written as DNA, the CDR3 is TGTGCCAGCAGCGTAGTCGCCGGGACAGGGGTGAGGGGAAACACCATATATTTT.